The 23 T cell receptor beta chains below all came from one sample that was sequenced in a study of shared clonotypes between healthy human individuals. TCRdb's copy holds only in-frame clones and misses some; the assay was immunoSEQ multiplex PCR. The table lists approximately 180,000 clones, 90% to 95% of them singletons. Specimen: naive CD4+ T cells sorted from blood. Subset denoted: CD45RA+ positively selected. The receptors stem from a woman aged 30 to 39 in good health.

The V gene is TRBV5-1, the J gene TRBJ2-7; D might be TRBD1 (6 bases). V lost 0 bases to trimming and J lost 0 bases, with 7 bases between them. Germline CDR1 and CDR2: SGHRS and YFSETQ. This CDR3 spans 14 amino acids. For the CDR3, the DNA is TGCGCCAGCAGCTTGGGACAGGACTCCTACGAGCAGTACTTC. Encoded protein: CASSLGQDSYEQYF. The entire variable domain, with the rest obtained from reference TRBV5-1 and TRBJ2-7, is as follows: KAGVTQTPRYLIKTRGQQVTLSCSPISGHRSVSWYQQTPGQGLQFLFEYFSETQRNKGNFPGRFSGRQFSNSRSEMNVSTLELGDSALYLCASSLGQDSYEQYFGPGTRLTVT.

The CDR3 DNA is TGTGCCTGGAGTGTGGGGCAGTTTCCCCACGAGCAGTACTTC. Protein product: CAWSVGQFPHEQYF. This chain connects TRBV30 to TRBJ2-5; weak D call: TRBD1 (5 bases). The end of the DNA aligns better with TRBJ2-7, so the J call may be wrong. Germline V gives CDR1 GTSNPN, CDR2 SVGIG (reference sequence). This CDR3 is built from 14 residues.

This clone was recorded only once. The chain uses TRBV5-5 and TRBJ1-2; possibly TRBD1 for D (6 bases). This CDR3 is 15 amino acids long. Trimming took 4 bases from V and 9 from J, leaving 22 bases between them. The germline V gene encodes CDR1 SGHKS and CDR2 YYEKEE (reference sequence). CDR3 sequence (DNA): TGTGCCAGCAGCCCGGAAATCGGGGCAGGGGCTCGCTACACCTTC. The encoded protein is CASSPEIGAGARYTF.

The chain employs TRBV6-5 and TRBJ2-7, with a weak D call TRBD2 (5 bases). There are 14 residues in the CDR3. V lost 7 bases, J lost 2 bases, and 15 bases lay in between. Germline V gene sequence: CDR1 MNHEY, CDR2 SVGAGI. CDR3 region: CASTQARGAYEQYF. CDR3 coding DNA: TGTGCCAGCACCCAGGCACGGGGTGCCTACGAGCAGTACTTC.

This clone showed up just a few times. V usage is TRBV6-1 and J usage is TRBJ2-7; D gene unclear. The germline CDR1 and CDR2 sequences are MNHNS and SASEGT. V was cut by 4 bases and J by 5 bases, with 15 bases left in between. The CDR3 runs 14 residues. Here the CDR3 reads CASSVTLPQDEQYF. In DNA form, the CDR3 reads TGTGCCAGCAGTGTGACCCTGCCGCAGGACGAGCAGTACTTC.

This clone was seen a handful of times. This chain links TRBV25-1 with TRBJ2-6; D call uncertain. Trimming shortened V by 1 base and J by 0 bases, and 7 bases separated the two germline ends. The CDR3 spans 16 residues. Germline V gene data show CDR1 as MGHDK and CDR2 as SYGVNS. The DNA of the CDR3 is TGTGCCAGCAGTGAATCTGGGTACTCTGGGGCCAACGTCCTGACTTTC. This gives the protein CASSESGYSGANVLTF.

This chain links TRBV9 with TRBJ2-7; unclear D gene. Trimming stripped 0 bases from V and 2 bases from J, with 3 bases between. Germline CDR1 and CDR2: SGDLS and YYNGEE. CDR3 length: 12 amino acids. The CDR3 here is CASSVATYEQYF. The CDR3 coding sequence is TGTGCCAGCAGCGTAGCTACCTACGAGCAGTACTTC.

This chain uses TRBV14 with TRBJ2-5; TRBD2 matches 11 bases. This CDR3 is built from 15 residues. Per germline, CDR1 SGHDN and CDR2 FVKESK. V gave up 2 bases and J gave up 11 bases; unmatched junction bases: 10. The DNA of the CDR3 is TGTGCCAGCAGCCAACTTAGCGGGAGGGCCTGGGAGCAGTACTTC. The encoded protein is CASSQLSGRAWEQYF.

This chain links TRBV10-3 with TRBJ2-2; D gene uncertain. Deletions cut 2 bases from V and 1 base from J, with 5 bases between. Germline values: CDR1 ENHRY, CDR2 SYGVKD. The CDR3 runs to 14 residues. CDR3: CAISEGMNTGELFF. The CDR3, as DNA: TGTGCCATCAGTGAGGGGATGAACACCGGGGAGCTGTTTTTT.

The chain employs TRBV6-5 and TRBJ2-5, with D uncertain. CDR1 is MNHEY, CDR2 SVGAGI, per germline. V was clipped by 6 bases and J by 4 bases, with 9 bases between them. This CDR3 comprises 12 residues. This chain's CDR3 is CASSRVGETQYF. The CDR3 region has the DNA TGTGCCAGCAGCCGGGTCGGAGAGACCCAGTACTTC.

This sequence joins TRBV6-5 and TRBJ1-1, with 7 bases that match TRBD1. V shed 5 bases and J 1 base; nucleotides not matched to a gene: 7. The V gene's germline CDR1 is MNHEY and CDR2 SVGAGI. The CDR3 is 15 residues long. CDR3 sequence reads: CASSPPGQTNTEAFF. CDR3 DNA sequence: TGTGCCAGCAGTCCCCCGGGACAGACGAACACTGAAGCTTTCTTT.

V is TRBV7-2 and J is TRBJ1-2, with 8 bases identical to TRBD1. V lost 8 bases, J lost 4 bases, and 18 bases stayed unmatched. The CDR3 runs to 17 residues. Germline CDR1 and CDR2: SGHTA and FQGNSA. The CDR3 here is CASAQGAGVPTLYGYTF. In nucleotides, the CDR3 is TGTGCCAGCGCCCAGGGGGCCGGCGTACCGACACTCTATGGCTACACCTTC.

The chain carries TRBV6-6 and TRBJ1-2, with D uncertain. CDR1 is MNHNY, CDR2 SVGAGI, per germline (reference sequence). The CDR3 is 11 residues long. Trimming pared 4 bases from V and 2 bases from J, leaving 2 bases between. The CDR3 DNA follows: TGTGCCAGCAGTTCCAACTATGGCTACACCTTC. It codes for CASSSNYGYTF.

Written as DNA, the CDR3 is TGTGCCAGCAGCCCCGCGGCAGGGGGCAAAGGAATAGATACGCAGTATTTT. This gives the protein CASSPAAGGKGIDTQYF. V gene TRBV28 combines with J gene TRBJ2-3; 8 bases map to TRBD1. The CDR3 is 17 amino acids. Germline loops: CDR1 MDHEN, CDR2 SYDVKM. Losses at the gene ends were 6 bases for V and 5 bases for J; bases not matched to a gene: 16. Complete variable domain (other parts from reference TRBV28 and TRBJ2-3): DVKVTQSSRYLVKRTGEKVFLECVQDMDHENMFWYRQDPGLGLRLIYFSYDVKMKEKGDIPEGYSVSREKKERFSLILESASTNQTSMYLCASSPAAGGKGIDTQYFGPGTRLTVL.

This rearrangement joins TRBV28 to TRBJ2-3; D not resolved. V gave up 5 bases and J gave up 4 bases, with 19 bases separating them. Germline V lookup: CDR1 MDHEN, CDR2 SYDVKM. The CDR3 is 16 amino acids. CDR3 nucleotides: TGTGCCAGCAGTCCTTTGGTACCACGGGCCGCAGATACGCAGTATTTT. It encodes CASSPLVPRAADTQYF.

This clone was counted between two and nine times. The chain employs TRBV28 and TRBJ2-7; D call uncertain. Between the trimmed V and J ends, which lost 3 bases and 1 base, there was a span of 7 bases. Germline assignment: CDR1 MDHEN and CDR2 SYDVKM. CDR3 length equals 13 residues. The CDR3 DNA is TGTGCCAGCAGTTTCCCAGCTTCCTACGAGCAGTACTTC. It is translated as CASSFPASYEQYF.

The rearrangement uses TRBV29-1 and TRBJ1-2; 7 bases align to TRBD1. CDR3 length: 14 residues. V lost 6 bases, J lost 5 bases, and 12 bases stayed unmatched. Germline CDR1 is SQVTM and CDR2 is ANQGSEA. The CDR3: CSVGDRSRGYGYTF. The CDR3 DNA is TGCAGCGTGGGGGACAGATCGCGAGGGTATGGCTACACCTTC.

This clone was recorded once. The rearrangement links TRBV5-1 to TRBJ1-6, with 9 nucleotides matching TRBD1. The CDR3 is 16 amino acids. After removal of 4 bases from V and 3 bases from J, the junction contained 5 bases not matched to a gene. Germline CDR1 SGHRS, CDR2 YFSETQ. The CDR3 DNA reads as TGCGCCAGCAGCGAACAGGGGGCCAACTATAATTCACCCCTCCACTTT. This sequence encodes CASSEQGANYNSPLHF.

The chain combines TRBV11-1 with TRBJ2-7; 8 bases map to TRBD1. This CDR3 comprises 15 residues. Germline V gene lookup returns CDR1 SGHAT and CDR2 FQDESV (reference sequence). Germline trimming cut 3 bases from V and 4 bases from J; bases unmatched to any gene: 8. CDR3 residues: CASSLGTGGKYEQYF. The CDR3, as DNA: TGTGCCAGCAGCTTGGGAACAGGGGGTAAATACGAGCAGTACTTC.

This clone was found a few times. The chain joins TRBV4-1 to TRBJ2-7; D unclear. The length of the CDR3 is 11 residues. V lost 3 bases to trimming and J lost 6 bases, with 6 bases between them. CDR1 MGHRA and CDR2 YSYEKL come from the germline V gene. In nucleotides, the CDR3 is TGCGCCAGCAGCCACCGAGGCGAGCAGTACTTC. Its translation is CASSHRGEQYF.

This chain uses TRBV19 with TRBJ2-3; 13 bases line up with TRBD2. V shed 5 bases and J 4 bases; nucleotides not matched to a gene: 6. The CDR3 has 16 residues. Per the germline V gene, CDR1 is LNHDA and CDR2 is SQIVND (reference sequence). In DNA, the CDR3 is TGTGCCAGTAGTCCCCGGACTAGCGGGAGTGCAGATACGCAGTATTTT. This translates into CASSPRTSGSADTQYF.

The V gene is TRBV2, the J gene TRBJ1-2, with a weak D call TRBD1 (5 bases). Germline V lookup: CDR1 SNHLY, CDR2 FYNNEI. The CDR3 covers 12 residues. Trimming removed 8 bases from V and 6 bases from J, with 13 bases in between. Here the CDR3 reads CASGTGRDGYTF. The CDR3 DNA sequence: TGTGCCAGCGGGACGGGGAGAGATGGCTACACCTTC.

The rearrangement links TRBV27 to TRBJ2-7; D gene ambiguous. There are 13 residues in the CDR3. Per the germline V gene, CDR1 is MNHEY and CDR2 is SMNVEV (reference sequence). V was trimmed by 5 bases and J by 3 bases, leaving 11 bases between them. In DNA form, the CDR3 reads TGTGCCAGCAGTCAGCCGGACGGCTACGAGCAGTACTTC. Translation: CASSQPDGYEQYF.